Listed here are 20 T cell receptor beta chains from one sample, sequenced in a study of blood T cell repertoires in COVID-19. Produced via immunoSEQ multiplex PCR; TCRdb's table is partial and in-frame only. The sample contains about 200,000 clones, roughly 88% of which appear only once. Specimen: peripheral blood. Receptor source: a man aged 45 to 65 with COVID-19, enrolled during active disease.

The chain uses TRBV19 and TRBJ2-5; 9 positions match TRBD2. Germline CDR1 LNHDA, CDR2 SQIVND (reference sequence). The V and J ends lost 3 bases and 5 bases, in that order; junction bases with no gene match: 10. This CDR3 has 16 residues. The CDR3 bases are TGTGCCAGTAGTATTCGGTGGAGCGGGGGGTGGGAGACCCAGTACTTC. It codes for CASSIRWSGGWETQYF.

The V gene is TRBV7-9, the J gene TRBJ2-1; perhaps TRBD2 as D (5 bases). The germline V gene has CDR1 SEHNR and CDR2 FQNEAQ (reference sequence). The CDR3 is 15 residues long. V lost 3 bases and J 2 bases, leaving 11 bases between the germline ends. CDR3 residues: CASSLGAPTYNEQFF. CDR3 in DNA: TGTGCCAGCAGCTTGGGAGCGCCCACCTACAATGAGCAGTTCTTC. The full variable domain, its missing parts supplied by reference TRBV7-9 and TRBJ2-1, is DTGVSQNPRHKITKRGQNVTFRCDPISEHNRLYWYRQTLGQGPEFLTYFQNEAQLEKSRLLSDRFSAERPKGSFSTLEIQRTEQGDSAMYLCASSLGAPTYNEQFFGPGTRLTVL.

The V and J genes are TRBV6-2 or TRBV6-3 and TRBJ2-2; 7 positions match TRBD1. The CDR3 has 15 residues. Trimming took 1 base from V and 4 from J; bases not matched to a gene: 3. Per the germline V gene, CDR1 is MNHEY and CDR2 is SVGEGT. Here the CDR3 DNA reads TGTGCCAGCAGTTACTGGGGGACAGTCACCGGGGAGCTGTTTTTT. The encoded protein is CASSYWGTVTGELFF.

The chain recombines TRBV5-1 with TRBJ2-5; possible D gene TRBD2, 6 bases. Trimming left V 2 bases short and J 2 bases short, with 10 bases between. The CDR3 runs to 14 residues. Looked up from germline, CDR1 is SGHRS and CDR2 is YFSETQ. DNA of the CDR3: TGCGCCAGCAGCTTACACGGGACTCAAGAGACCCAGTACTTC. It specifies CASSLHGTQETQYF. Complete variable domain (other parts from reference TRBV5-1 and TRBJ2-5): KAGVTQTPRYLIKTRGQQVTLSCSPISGHRSVSWYQQTPGQGLQFLFEYFSETQRNKGNFPGRFSGRQFSNSRSEMNVSTLELGDSALYLCASSLHGTQETQYFGPGTRLLVL.

This chain uses TRBV3-1 (or the pseudogene TRBV3-2) with TRBJ2-7, with D perhaps matching TRBD2 (5 bases). This CDR3 spans 14 amino acids. The V gene's germline CDR1 is LGHDT and CDR2 YNNKEL (reference sequence). The V and J ends lost 4 bases and 2 bases respectively, with 12 bases between them. The CDR3 DNA reads as TGTGCCAGCAGCCCCACTAGGGTTCCCTACGAGCAGTACTTC. It encodes CASSPTRVPYEQYF.

This chain uses TRBV3-1 (or the pseudogene TRBV3-2) with TRBJ2-1; 8 nucleotides align to TRBD2. V lost 4 bases, J lost 7 bases, and 18 bases stayed unmatched. The CDR3 is 18 residues long. Germline V lookup: CDR1 LGHDT, CDR2 YNNKEL (reference sequence). Here the CDR3 reads CASSRRGTSGSLWNEQFF. The CDR3 coding sequence is TGTGCCAGCAGCCGAAGAGGAACTAGCGGTTCCCTTTGGAATGAGCAGTTCTTC.

DNA for the CDR3: TGTGCCAGCAGCTTAGGACTAGCGGGAGGCGCGAACACCGGGGAGCTGTTTTTT. Translated, it gives CASSLGLAGGANTGELFF. This rearrangement joins TRBV7-6 to TRBJ2-2; TRBD2 aligns across 13 bases. The CDR3 loop spans 18 amino acids. The V gene end was trimmed by 1 base and the J gene end by 0 bases; junction bases not matched to a gene: 2. Germline loops: CDR1 SGHVS, CDR2 FNYEAQ. The full variable domain, its missing parts supplied by reference TRBV7-6 and TRBJ2-2, is GAGVSQSPRYKVTKRGQDVALRCDPISGHVSLYWYRQALGQGPEFLTYFNYEAQQDKSGLPNDRFSAERPEGSISTLTIQRTEQRDSAMYRCASSLGLAGGANTGELFFGEGSRLTVL.

This chain connects TRBV6-5 to TRBJ1-5, with D possibly being TRBD1 (5 bases). The V end was cut by 6 bases, the J end by 0 bases, with 12 bases between. This CDR3 is 15 amino acids long. Germline V gene data show CDR1 as MNHEY and CDR2 as SVGAGI. This CDR3 is CASRRGGNSNQPQHF. The CDR3 DNA is TGTGCCAGCAGGCGGGGGGGAAATAGCAATCAGCCCCAGCATTTT.

CDR3 residues: CASSERTGGMYNEQFF. The CDR3 DNA follows: TGTGCCAGCAGCGAAAGGACAGGTGGGATGTACAATGAGCAGTTCTTC. The V call is TRBV11-3, the J call TRBJ2-1, with 7 bases that match TRBD1. Per germline, CDR1 SGHNT and CDR2 YENEEA. V dropped 5 bases and J dropped 4; count of bases not matched to a gene: 11. The CDR3 totals 16 residues. Filled out from reference TRBV11-3 and TRBJ2-1, the complete variable domain reads EAGVVQSPRYKIIEKKQPVAFWCNPISGHNTLYWYLQNLGQGPELLIRYENEEAVDDSQLPKDRFSAERLKGVDSTLKIQPAELGDSAVYLCASSERTGGMYNEQFFGPGTRLTVL.

The table lists this clone with a count of one. The V call is TRBV6-2 or TRBV6-3, the J call TRBJ1-2, with D unresolved. CDR1 is MNHEY, CDR2 SVGEGT, per germline. CDR3 length: 13 amino acids. V dropped 1 base and J dropped 3 bases, with 6 bases sitting between them. The CDR3 sequence is CASSYLADYGYTF. Here the CDR3 DNA reads TGTGCCAGCAGTTACTTAGCAGACTATGGCTACACCTTC.

The chain uses TRBV28 and TRBJ1-5, with 9 bases aligning to TRBD1. CDR3 length: 15 residues. Germline CDR1 is MDHEN and CDR2 is SYDVKM. V dropped 3 bases and J dropped 6; count of bases not matched to a gene: 6. CDR3 bases: TGTGCCAGCAGTTTGAGACAGGGGGTTGGTCAGCCCCAGCATTTT. Translating gives CASSLRQGVGQPQHF. Based on the CDR3 plus reference TRBV28 and TRBJ1-5, the full variable domain is DVKVTQSSRYLVKRTGEKVFLECVQDMDHENMFWYRQDPGLGLRLIYFSYDVKMKEKGDIPEGYSVSREKKERFSLILESASTNQTSMYLCASSLRQGVGQPQHFGDGTRLSIL.

V is TRBV14 and J is TRBJ2-3; TRBD2 agrees at 9 bases. The CDR3 covers 14 residues. Trimming at V came to 4 bases and at J to 3 bases, leaving 2 bases not matched to a gene. Germline V gene lookup returns CDR1 SGHDN and CDR2 FVKESK. CDR3 in DNA: TGTGCCAGCAGCCCAGGACTAGCGACAGATACGCAGTATTTT. Its translation: CASSPGLATDTQYF.

This clone was detected once. The chain carries TRBV24-1 and TRBJ2-1; the match to TRBD2 covers 14 bases. This CDR3 region has 18 residues. V gave up 4 bases and J gave up 4 bases; unmatched junction bases: 8. Per germline, CDR1 KGHDR and CDR2 SFDVKD. DNA of the CDR3: TGTGCCACCAGTGACCCCGGGACTAGCGGGGGAATATACAATGAGCAGTTCTTC. Translated, it gives CATSDPGTSGGIYNEQFF.

J is TRBJ2-7 and V is TRBV19; possible D gene TRBD2, 5 bases. The CDR3 has 14 amino acids. Germline-derived CDR1 and CDR2 are LNHDA and SQIVND (reference sequence). Trimming pared 6 bases from V and 1 base from J, leaving 13 bases between. The chain's CDR3 is CASSRGWESYEQYF. The CDR3 region has the DNA TGTGCCAGTAGCCGCGGTTGGGAGTCCTACGAGCAGTACTTC.

The CDR3 reads CASSEAAPNTGELFF. The CDR3, as DNA: TGTGCCAGCAGTGAAGCGGCACCGAACACCGGGGAGCTGTTTTTT. The chain couples TRBV2 to TRBJ2-2; D ambiguous. CDR1 is SNHLY and CDR2 is FYNNEI in the germline V gene. The CDR3 is 15 residues long. V was trimmed by 0 bases and J by 0 bases, leaving 5 bases between them.

This chain connects TRBV28 to TRBJ1-6; 9 bases line up with TRBD1. This CDR3 region has 17 residues. Germline V lookup: CDR1 MDHEN, CDR2 SYDVKM. Unmatched junction bases numbered 8, after V lost 1 base and J lost 7 bases. The CDR3 sequence: CASSLYLTGTGNSPLHF. The CDR3 DNA sequence: TGTGCCAGCAGTTTATATTTGACGGGGACAGGGAATTCACCCCTCCACTTT.

The chain couples TRBV18 to TRBJ1-3; TRBD1 aligns across 9 bases. Germline CDR1 KGHSH, CDR2 LQKENI. After removal of 0 bases from V and 2 bases from J, the junction contained 2 bases not matched to a gene. The CDR3 covers 16 residues. The CDR3 reads CASSPPGTGTGNTIYF. CDR3 in DNA: TGTGCCAGCTCACCACCCGGGACAGGGACTGGAAACACCATATATTTT.

This clone was found once. The J gene is TRBJ2-3, the V gene TRBV5-5, with TRBD1 as a possible D gene (5 bases). With 0 bases removed from V and 5 bases from J, the gap between germline ends came to 10 bases. Germline V CDR1 and CDR2: SGHKS, YYEKEE (reference sequence). This CDR3 comprises 14 residues. The CDR3 region has the DNA TGTGCCAGCAGCTTGGGGGGCGCCGGAGATACGCAGTATTTT. Its translation: CASSLGGAGDTQYF.

Only one count was recorded for this clone. This chain joins TRBV5-1 and TRBJ2-1; maybe TRBD2 (6 bases). Trimming removed 1 base at V and 7 bases at J, with 12 bases between. The CDR3 spans 14 residues. Looked up from germline, CDR1 is SGHRS and CDR2 is YFSETQ. The CDR3 DNA sequence: TGCGCCAGCAGCTTGAGACTAGGATGGAATGAGCAGTTCTTC. As protein: CASSLRLGWNEQFF. The whole variable domain, remainder taken from reference TRBV5-1 and TRBJ2-1, is KAGVTQTPRYLIKTRGQQVTLSCSPISGHRSVSWYQQTPGQGLQFLFEYFSETQRNKGNFPGRFSGRQFSNSRSEMNVSTLELGDSALYLCASSLRLGWNEQFFGPGTRLTVL.

This clone has just a few counts. The chain uses TRBV30 and TRBJ1-3; TRBD1 agrees at 7 bases. The CDR3 runs 16 residues. Germline-derived CDR1 and CDR2 are GTSNPN and SVGIG (reference sequence). The V and J ends lost 1 base and 0 bases, in that order; junction bases with no gene match: 6. DNA for the CDR3: TGTGCCTGGAGTGCCTGGGGACAGTTCTCTGGAAACACCATATATTTT. It yields the protein CAWSAWGQFSGNTIYF.